This T cell receptor (beta chain) was obtained from a study of regulatory T cells in long-lasting Graves disease. Sequencing libraries for TCR beta were prepared with iRepertoire HTBI primers and Arm-PCR of CDR3 regions. TCRdb re-analysed the multiplex PCR reads in MiXCR, keeping a single row per CDR3 protein. The sample records some 470,000 distinct CDR3 sequences, about a fifth being singletons. In the case of this clonotype: Its antigen is as yet unknown.

The V gene lost 11 bases and the J gene lost 0 bases, with 23 bases spanning the gap. Germline-derived CDR1 and CDR2 are ENHRY and SYGVKD. The CDR3 covers 18 residues. Regarding the study as a whole: Sampling was limited to peripheral blood rather than thyroid tissue. Persistent disease exhibited a predilection for TRBV28, TRBJ1-2 and TRBJ2-5.

The time point: persistent/refractory GD, antithyroid drugs over 5 years with positive TRAb. RNA isolated from PBMCs was used to make the TCR library. Guidelines of the American Thyroid Association were used to diagnose Graves' disease. An endocrinology department in Xi'an, China, supplied the patients. The TCR originated in a female donor with Graves disease. This specimen consisted of peripheral blood mononuclear cells (PBMCs), obtained when the disease was refractory, from a patient treated with antithyroid drugs. The chain recombines TRBV10-3 with TRBJ2-6; no reliable D call. The CDR3: CAAATTGDGFSGANVLTF. DNA for the CDR3: TGTGCCGCCGCTACGACCGGAGACGGTTTCTCTGGGGCCAACGTCCTGACTTTC.